A single sample gave rise to the 25 T cell receptor beta chains below, sequenced in a study of cytomegalovirus exposure and HLA in healthy donors. PCR amplification relied on 60 Vbeta primers (plus 13 Jbeta primers). Profiling relied on immunoSEQ multiplex PCR, and the TCRdb table lists in-frame clones only, not all of them. The sample lists around 100,000 clones, just under 80% occurring once. Sequencing was carried out using PBMCs. These receptors came from a male donor in good health and CMV-seropositive.

As regards this clone: At one end the junction does not follow the germline gene, possibly because of a read error. The chain employs TRBV13 and TRBJ2-7; TRBD2 aligns across 15 bases. The length of the CDR3 is 17 residues. Per germline, CDR1 PRHDT and CDR2 FYEKMQ (reference sequence). The DNA for the CDR3 is TGTGCCAGCAGTATACGGACTAGCGGGAGGGCCTCCTACAAGCAGTACTTC. Protein product: CASSIRTSGRASYKQYF. Full variable domain (outside the CDR3, taken from reference TRBV13 and TRBJ2-7): AAGVIQSPRHLIKEKRETATLKCYPIPRHDTVYWYQQGPGQDPQFLISFYEKMQSDKGSIPDRFSAQQFSDYHSELNMSSLELGDSALYFCASSIRTSGRASYKQYFGPGTRLTVT.

A note on this clone: The junction and the germline gene differ at one end; a read error may be behind it. The chain couples TRBV7-2 to TRBJ2-7; weak D call: TRBD2 (6 bases). The CDR3 runs 16 residues. Germline CDR1 is SGHTA and CDR2 is FQGNSA. The CDR3 here is CAGSLGAASATYEQYF. The CDR3 DNA reads as TGTGCCGGCAGCTTAGGAGCGGCTAGCGCTACCTACGAGCAGTACTTC.

The V and J genes are TRBV5-1 and TRBJ1-2; 8 bases are shared with TRBD1. Germline V gives CDR1 SGHRS, CDR2 YFSETQ. The CDR3 covers 15 residues. Unmatched junction bases numbered 5, after V lost 4 bases and J lost 0 bases. CDR3 residues: CASSMGTGANYGYTF. CDR3 nucleotides: TGCGCCAGCAGCATGGGGACAGGAGCTAACTATGGCTACACCTTC.

For this clone: One junction end does not reproduce the germline sequence, and a read error may be involved. Other DNA sequences in this specimen translate into the identical CDR3. The rearrangement uses TRBV7-2 and TRBJ2-7; a possible D gene is TRBD2 (5 bases). Germline V gene lookup returns CDR1 SGHTA and CDR2 FQGNSA. This CDR3 is 14 amino acids long. The CDR3 region has the DNA TGTGCTAGCAGCTTAGCAGCTAGCTTAGGCGAGCAGTACTTC. It codes for CASSLAASLGEQYF. Supplemented by reference TRBV7-2 and TRBJ2-7, the full variable domain reads GAGVSQSPSNKVTEKGKDVELRCDPISGHTALYWYRQSLGQGLEFLIYFQGNSAPDKSGLPSDRFSAERTGGSVSTLTIQRTQQEDSAVYLCASSLAASLGEQYFGPGTRLTVT.

Turning to this clone: One end of the junction is discordant with germline, which a read error may explain. The same CDR3 is also encoded by other DNA sequences in this sample. This sequence joins TRBV9 and TRBJ1-6, with TRBD1 identical over 10 bases. CDR3 size: 16 residues. Germline CDR1 reads SGDLS; CDR2 reads YYNGEE. The CDR3, as DNA: TGTGCCAGCAGCAGCACGACAGGGGGCAAAGATTCCCCCCTCCACTTT. It yields the protein CASSSTTGGKDSPLHF. The full variable domain, with the rest looked up from reference TRBV9 and TRBJ1-6, is DSGVTQTPKHLITATGQRVTLRCSPRSGDLSVYWYQQSLDQGLQFLIQYYNGEERAKGNILERFSAQQFPDLHSELNLSSLELGDSALYFCASSSTTGGKDSPLHFGNGTRLTVT.

The J gene is TRBJ2-2, the V gene TRBV7-3, with 8 bases that match TRBD1. CDR1 SGHTA and CDR2 FQGTGA come from the germline V gene. V gave up 0 bases and J gave up 2 bases; unmatched junction bases: 5. This CDR3 has 17 residues. CDR3 residues: CASSLTLTGVNTGELFF. CDR3 DNA: TGTGCCAGCAGCTTAACTTTGACAGGGGTAAACACCGGGGAGCTGTTTTTT.

The rearrangement uses TRBV9 and TRBJ1-1; TRBD1 is a possible D gene (5 bases). Trimming left V 2 bases short and J 6 bases short, with 8 bases between. This CDR3 has 12 amino acids. Germline V lookup: CDR1 SGDLS, CDR2 YYNGEE. Written as DNA, the CDR3 is TGTGCCAGCAGCGTGACAGACCCTGAAGCTTTCTTT. It encodes CASSVTDPEAFF.

The chain recombines TRBV19 with TRBJ1-5; D is unclear. V lost 6 bases and J 0 bases, leaving 6 bases between the germline ends. Germline V gives CDR1 LNHDA, CDR2 SQIVND (reference sequence). This CDR3 has 13 amino acids. The CDR3: CASRSYSNQPQHF. CDR3 nucleotides: TGTGCCAGTAGGAGTTATAGCAATCAGCCCCAGCATTTT. The complete variable domain, with remaining parts taken from reference TRBV19 and TRBJ1-5, reads DGGITQSPKYLFRKEGQNVTLSCEQNLNHDAMYWYRQDPGQGLRLIYYSQIVNDFQKGDIAEGYSVSREKKESFPLTVTSAQKNPTAFYLCASRSYSNQPQHFGDGTRLSIL.

V gene TRBV27 combines with J gene TRBJ2-5; maybe TRBD1 (6 bases). This CDR3 is 13 amino acids long. The V gene lost 5 bases and the J gene lost 4 bases, with 11 bases spanning the gap. CDR1 is MNHEY, CDR2 SMNVEV, per germline (reference sequence). CDR3 in amino acids: CASSTEGGETQYF. Here the CDR3 DNA reads TGTGCCAGCAGTACTGAAGGGGGAGAGACCCAGTACTTC.

This clone has a single count. The rearrangement uses TRBV28 and TRBJ1-4; D uncertain. Between the trimmed V and J ends, which lost 3 bases and 5 bases, there was a span of 19 bases. The CDR3 is 17 residues long. Germline CDR1 and CDR2: MDHEN and SYDVKM. CDR3 nucleotide sequence: TGTGCCAGCAGTTTTACCCTTGATCGGGGTTTAAATGAAAAACTGTTTTTT. Protein sequence: CASSFTLDRGLNEKLFF.

V usage is TRBV2 and J usage is TRBJ2-7, with a possible D match to TRBD1 (5 bases). V lost 1 base, J lost 4 bases, and 8 bases lay in between. This CDR3 comprises 13 residues. Germline V gives CDR1 SNHLY, CDR2 FYNNEI. The CDR3 loop reads CASSEVAGYEQYF. In DNA form, the CDR3 reads TGTGCCAGCAGTGAAGTGGCAGGGTACGAGCAGTACTTC. The full variable domain, its missing parts supplied by reference TRBV2 and TRBJ2-7, is EPEVTQTPSHQVTQMGQEVILRCVPISNHLYFYWYRQILGQKVEFLVSFYNNEISEKSEIFDDQFSVERPDGSNFTLKIRSTKLEDSAMYFCASSEVAGYEQYFGPGTRLTVT.

The J gene is TRBJ1-2, the V gene TRBV4-1, with 8 nucleotides matching TRBD1. The CDR3 loop spans 16 amino acids. The germline CDR1 and CDR2 sequences are MGHRA and YSYEKL. Trimming at V came to 4 bases and at J to 0 bases, leaving 7 bases not matched to a gene. Here the CDR3 reads CASSLAGTGANYGYTF. The DNA for the CDR3 is TGCGCCAGCAGCCTCGCCGGGACAGGAGCTAACTATGGCTACACCTTC.

The chain carries TRBV5-8 and TRBJ2-4; 9 bases map to TRBD1. The trim removed 4 bases at V and 0 bases at J, leaving 5 bases unmatched. The CDR3 runs to 16 residues. Germline V gives CDR1 SGHTS, CDR2 YDEGEE. This CDR3 is CASSGTGFIAKNIQYF. The DNA for the CDR3 is TGTGCCAGCAGCGGGACAGGGTTCATAGCCAAAAACATTCAGTACTTC.

In this sample, this clone turned up a few times. CDR3 sequence (DNA): TGTGCCAGCAGCCTTCGCCCCACCACCGGGTTCCGGGTACTCCCTGAAAAACTGTTTTTT. Translated: CASSLRPTTGFRVLPEKLFF. The chain couples TRBV21-1 to TRBJ1-4. TRBV21-1 is a pseudogene locus. This CDR3 is 20 amino acids long.

The chain recombines TRBV6-5 with TRBJ1-1; no clear D gene. Trimming removed 5 bases at V and 4 bases at J, with 17 bases between. Per the germline V gene, CDR1 is MNHEY and CDR2 is SVGAGI. CDR3 size: 15 residues. This chain's CDR3 is CASSVRIFSGTEAFF. The DNA for the CDR3 is TGTGCCAGCAGTGTCCGCATCTTTAGCGGCACTGAAGCTTTCTTT.

As DNA, the CDR3 is TGTGCCAGCAGCTTAAGCCCAGGGGGAATATCGGCAACTAATGAAAAACTGTTTTTT. Amino acid sequence: CASSLSPGGISATNEKLFF. This chain links TRBV7-6 with TRBJ1-4, with TRBD1 identical over 7 bases. From germline, CDR1 is SGHVS and CDR2 FNYEAQ. CDR3 length: 19 residues. J gave up 0 bases and V 2 bases, and 12 bases lay outside the gene matches.

This clone turned up a few times. The gene calls are TRBV30 and TRBJ1-1, with D perhaps matching TRBD1 (6 bases). Trimming cost V 0 bases and J 9 bases, with 17 bases left between them. The CDR3 length is 14 residues. Germline V gives CDR1 GTSNPN, CDR2 SVGIG (reference sequence). In DNA, the CDR3 is TGTGCCTGGAGTGTAGGGCGAGGGGGGGTTCAAGCTTTCTTT. Translating it yields CAWSVGRGGVQAFF. Variable domain in full (rest from reference TRBV30 and TRBJ1-1): SQTIHQWPATLVQPVGSPLSLECTVEGTSNPNLYWYRQAAGRGLQLLFYSVGIGQISSEVPQNLSASRPQDRQFILSSKKLLLSDSGFYLCAWSVGRGGVQAFFGQGTRLTVV.

The chain is built from TRBV6-5 and TRBJ2-5, with 7 nucleotides matching TRBD1. The end of the DNA is better explained by TRBJ2-7, so the J call may be wrong. This CDR3 is built from 13 residues. From germline, CDR1 is MNHEY and CDR2 SVGAGI. DNA for the CDR3: TGTGCCACCGAAACAGGGGACTCCTACGAGCAGTACTTC. The encoded protein is CATETGDSYEQYF.

This chain joins TRBV28 and TRBJ2-5; perhaps TRBD1 as D (6 bases). V was pared by 4 bases and J by 5 bases, with 17 bases between. The V gene's germline CDR1 is MDHEN and CDR2 SYDVKM. The CDR3 runs 15 residues. The DNA of the CDR3 is TGTGCCAGCAGTTCCTCCGACAGGAGTGTGGAGACCCAGTACTTC. Translated, it gives CASSSSDRSVETQYF. The complete variable domain, with remaining parts taken from reference TRBV28 and TRBJ2-5, reads DVKVTQSSRYLVKRTGEKVFLECVQDMDHENMFWYRQDPGLGLRLIYFSYDVKMKEKGDIPEGYSVSREKKERFSLILESASTNQTSMYLCASSSSDRSVETQYFGPGTRLLVL.

The genes are TRBV12-5 and TRBJ2-1, with TRBD2 matching 7 bases. There are 18 residues in the CDR3. Germline assignment: CDR1 LGHNT and CDR2 FRNRAP. Trimming at V came to 2 bases and at J to 0 bases, leaving 10 bases not matched to a gene. CDR3 amino acids: CASGLPFLRGSSYNEQFF. In DNA, the CDR3 is TGTGCTAGTGGTTTGCCTTTTTTGCGGGGGAGCTCCTACAATGAGCAGTTCTTC.

For the CDR3, the DNA is TGTGCCACTGGGACTAGCGGGAGGGTTTTTTACAATGAGCAGTTCTTC. Translation: CATGTSGRVFYNEQFF. This sequence joins TRBV10-3 and TRBJ2-1; 16 positions match TRBD2. Germline CDR1 reads ENHRY; CDR2 reads SYGVKD. J lost 4 bases, V lost 10 bases, and 7 bases had no gene match. The CDR3 is 16 residues long.

The genes are TRBV10-3 and TRBJ2-4; 8 nucleotides line up with TRBD2. Germline CDR1 ENHRY, CDR2 SYGVKD. CDR3 size: 14 residues. V shed 6 bases and J 7 bases; nucleotides not matched to a gene: 8. The CDR3 spells CAISSTERGNIQYF. The CDR3 region has the DNA TGTGCCATCAGCTCGACGGAGCGGGGGAACATTCAGTACTTC.

The V call is TRBV11-2, the J call TRBJ2-7; TRBD1 is a possible D gene (5 bases). The CDR3 has 13 amino acids. The V end lost 1 base, the J end lost 3 bases, and 7 bases lay between the germline ends. The germline V gene encodes CDR1 SGHAT and CDR2 FQNNGV. The chain's CDR3 is CASSLAQGYEQYF. The CDR3 bases are TGTGCCAGCAGCTTAGCGCAGGGCTACGAGCAGTACTTC.

The J gene is TRBJ2-3, the V gene TRBV9, with 7 bases that match TRBD1. Trimming at V came to 0 bases and at J to 7 bases, leaving 11 bases not matched to a gene. The CDR3 consists of 16 residues. Germline V CDR1 and CDR2: SGDLS, YYNGEE. CDR3: CASSVASSRGTNTQYF. The CDR3 DNA sequence: TGTGCCAGCAGCGTAGCTTCAAGCAGGGGGACGAATACGCAGTATTTT.

Only a few counts were recorded for this clone. The chain joins TRBV19 to TRBJ2-5; possible D gene TRBD1, 5 bases. The V gene's germline CDR1 is LNHDA and CDR2 SQIVND (reference sequence). The CDR3 has 15 amino acids. With 3 bases removed from V and 2 bases from J, the gap between germline ends came to 13 bases. The CDR3 region is CASSMTAGNQETQYF. The CDR3 region has the DNA TGTGCCAGTAGTATGACGGCAGGGAATCAAGAGACCCAGTACTTC. Drawing the rest from reference TRBV19 and TRBJ2-5, the complete variable domain is DGGITQSPKYLFRKEGQNVTLSCEQNLNHDAMYWYRQDPGQGLRLIYYSQIVNDFQKGDIAEGYSVSREKKESFPLTVTSAQKNPTAFYLCASSMTAGNQETQYFGPGTRLLVL.